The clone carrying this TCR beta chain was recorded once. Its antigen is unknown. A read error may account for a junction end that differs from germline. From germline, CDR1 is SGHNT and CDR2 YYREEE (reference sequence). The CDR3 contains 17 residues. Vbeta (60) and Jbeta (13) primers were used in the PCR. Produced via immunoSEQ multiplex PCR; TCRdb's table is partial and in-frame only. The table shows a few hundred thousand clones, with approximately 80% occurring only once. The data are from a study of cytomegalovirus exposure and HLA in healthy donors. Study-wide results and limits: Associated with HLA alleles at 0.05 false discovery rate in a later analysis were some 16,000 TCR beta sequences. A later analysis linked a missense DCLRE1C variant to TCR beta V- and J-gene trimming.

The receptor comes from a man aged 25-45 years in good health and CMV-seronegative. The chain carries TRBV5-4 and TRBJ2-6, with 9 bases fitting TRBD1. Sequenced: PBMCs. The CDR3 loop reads CASSPGQGPSGASVLTF. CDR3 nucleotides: TGTGCCAGCAGCCCGGGACAGGGACCATCTGGGGCCAGCGTCCTGACTTTC.